This T cell receptor (beta chain) was found in a study of regulatory T cells in long-lasting Graves disease. Whole-study context: By definition, persistent Graves' disease involved antithyroid drugs for over 5 years alongside positive TSH receptor antibodies.

Germline V gene data show CDR1 as ENHRY and CDR2 as SYGVKD. V dropped 10 bases and J dropped 4 bases, with 13 bases sitting between them. The CDR3 sequence is 12 residues long. Through Arm-PCR of CDR3 regions and iRepertoire HTBI primers, TCR beta libraries were built. TCRdb reprocessed the multiplex PCR reads with MiXCR, giving one entry per CDR3 protein. This sample has roughly 500,000 distinct CDR3 sequences, with roughly a fifth found just once. Time point given: persistent/refractory GD, antithyroid drugs over 5 years with positive TRAb. There was RNA extracted from PBMCs, and the TCR library was made from it.

This TCR was recovered from a female donor with Graves disease. Sequencing used peripheral blood mononuclear cells (PBMCs), obtained when the disease was refractory, from a patient treated with antithyroid drugs. This chain connects TRBV10-3 to TRBJ1-2, with a weak D call TRBD1 (6 bases). CDR3 sequence (DNA): TGTGCCACCTGGACAGATCTCTATGGCTACACCTTC. Amino acid sequence: CATWTDLYGYTF.